This TCR beta chain comes out of a study of OX40 agonist ivuxolimab in advanced cancers. Germline V lookup: CDR1 MNHNS, CDR2 SASEGT. The CDR3 consists of 15 residues. J lost 6 bases, V lost 2 bases, and 7 bases had no gene match. Sequencing was performed with immunoSEQ multiplex PCR; in TCRdb, only in-frame clones are kept and a portion is missing. The sample contains fewer than 90,000 clones, approximately 86% of which appear only once. The V and J genes are TRBV6-1 and TRBJ2-3; TRBD1 aligns across 8 bases. The material was CD4+ or CD8+ T cells sorted from blood, obtained in a trial of the OX40 agonist ivuxolimab. The receptor was isolated from an adult with an advanced solid tumor such as melanoma, head and neck, liver or kidney cancer. The CDR3 loop is CASSERTGIRDTQYF. CDR3 sequence (DNA): TGTGCCAGCAGTGAAAGGACAGGGATAAGGGATACGCAGTATTTT.